The sequence of this T cell receptor (beta chain) was determined in a study of T cell repertoires in cytomegalovirus infection. Study in general: The public TCR beta signatures pointed to both CMV infection and matching HLA type.

The V and J ends lost 0 bases and 0 bases, in that order; junction bases with no gene match: 7. Germline CDR1 DFQATT, CDR2 SNEGSKA (reference sequence). The CDR3 is made up of 18 amino acids. Of note for this clonotype: The target antigen is unknown.

Study results and caveats: HLA-C-restricted CMV clonotypes gave the most frequent clonotype in two of eight donors.

Each CDR3 protein gets one entry after TCRdb re-called the reads with MiXCR. The data contain 350,000 to 550,000 distinct CDR3 sequences, under 40% of them singletons. Sequenced: PBMCs. The source is a human donor in good health (CMV status not recorded). Some clones in this sample may be carry-over from other donors' samples. The chain carries TRBV20-1 and TRBJ2-3; 12 nucleotides match TRBD2. In nucleotides, the CDR3 is TGCAGTGCTAGAGATTGGCTAGCGGGGGGGACTAGCACAGATACGCAGTATTTT. It is translated as CSARDWLAGGTSTDTQYF.